This T cell receptor (beta chain) was recorded in a study of CD8 T cells in Susac syndrome. Study results and limitations: It was acknowledged in the study that its TCR sequencing and HLA analysis involved a relatively small number of individuals.

About this clonotype itself: Its antigen remains unknown.

An input of roughly 0.5 to 1 ug of RNA was subjected to reverse transcription using random hexamers. The authors amplified TCR beta CDR3 across 54 Vbeta and 13 Jbeta using immunoSEQ multiplex PCR. TCRdb analysed the immunoSEQ multiplex PCR reads with MiXCR anew, one entry per CDR3 protein. Altogether about 120,000 distinct CDR3 sequences are present, roughly 94% being singletons, with the ten largest covering approximately 0.13%. CD8+ and CD4+ T cells were negatively isolated; TEMRA cells were FACS-enriched. The V end was cut by 5 bases, the J end by 0 bases, with 11 bases between. The CDR3 runs to 15 residues.

The sequenced material came from CD4+ T cells from PBMCs. This chain joins TRBV12-3 or TRBV12-4 and TRBJ1-5; D possibly corresponds to TRBD1 (6 bases). The receptor was isolated from a human donor with multiple sclerosis. CDR3 nucleotide sequence: TGTGCCAGCAGTCCGCGACAGGTTAGCAATCAGCCCCAGCATTTT. Encoded protein: CASSPRQVSNQPQHF.